This TCR beta chain was captured by sequencing in a study of OX40 agonist ivuxolimab in advanced cancers. Across the whole study: Prior checkpoint blockade (anti-PD-1, anti-PD-L1 or anti-CTLA-4) was permitted; under 50% had it. Study-level findings and limits: A proportion of nonresponders additionally exhibited low normalized T-cell clonal expansion. Clonal expansion by week 6 occurred in CD4+ and CD8+ blood T cells (at 0.1 to 3.0 mg/kg).

This clone was seen only once. Its antigen is undetermined. Only in-frame clones appear in the TCRdb table, and some are missing; sequencing was by immunoSEQ multiplex PCR. Here the sample spans 60,000 to 90,000 clones, about 85% being singletons. The germline V gene has CDR1 SGHNT and CDR2 YENEEA. Trimming stripped 3 bases from V and 11 bases from J, with 14 bases between. This CDR3 region has 13 residues. The source of this sequence is an adult with an advanced solid tumor such as melanoma, head and neck, liver or kidney cancer. This specimen was CD4+ or CD8+ T cells sorted from blood, taken in a trial of the OX40 agonist ivuxolimab. This sequence joins TRBV11-3 and TRBJ2-1; D not certain. This CDR3 reads CASSFDPDTQQFF. The CDR3 coding sequence is TGTGCCAGCAGCTTCGATCCGGATACCCAGCAGTTCTTC.